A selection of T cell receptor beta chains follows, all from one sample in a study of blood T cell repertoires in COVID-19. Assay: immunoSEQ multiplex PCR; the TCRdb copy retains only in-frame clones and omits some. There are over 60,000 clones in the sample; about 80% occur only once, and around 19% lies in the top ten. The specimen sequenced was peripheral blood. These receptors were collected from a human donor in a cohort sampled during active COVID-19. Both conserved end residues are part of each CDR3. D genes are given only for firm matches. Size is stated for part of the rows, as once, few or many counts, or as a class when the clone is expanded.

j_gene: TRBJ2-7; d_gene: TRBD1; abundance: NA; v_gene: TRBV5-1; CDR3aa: CASSLDPGQGAIEQYF
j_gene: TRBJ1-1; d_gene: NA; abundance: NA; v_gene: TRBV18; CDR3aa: CASSGPRGTEAFF
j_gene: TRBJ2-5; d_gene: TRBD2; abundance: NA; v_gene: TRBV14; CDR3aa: CASSQGLAGAGETQYF
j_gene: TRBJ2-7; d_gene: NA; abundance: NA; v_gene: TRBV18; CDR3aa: CASSSGGSSYEQYF
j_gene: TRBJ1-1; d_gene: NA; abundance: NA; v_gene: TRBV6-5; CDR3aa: CASSRGIWNTEAFF
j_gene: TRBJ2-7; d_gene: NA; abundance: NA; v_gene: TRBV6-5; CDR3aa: CASSSQVAQSYEQYF
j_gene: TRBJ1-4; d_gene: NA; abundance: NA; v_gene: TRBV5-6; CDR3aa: CASSLWEGQREKLFF
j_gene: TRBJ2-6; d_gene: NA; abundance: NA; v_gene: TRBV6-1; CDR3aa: CASSDAAGANVLTF
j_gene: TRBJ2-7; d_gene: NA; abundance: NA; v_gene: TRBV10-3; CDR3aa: CATKDISYEQYF
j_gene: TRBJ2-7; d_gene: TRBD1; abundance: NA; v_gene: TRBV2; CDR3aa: CASSRDSAYYEQYF
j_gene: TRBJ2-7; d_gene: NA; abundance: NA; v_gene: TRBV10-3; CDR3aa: CAISQNDEQYF
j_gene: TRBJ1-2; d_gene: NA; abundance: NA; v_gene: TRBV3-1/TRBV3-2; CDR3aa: CASSHDPAGGYTF
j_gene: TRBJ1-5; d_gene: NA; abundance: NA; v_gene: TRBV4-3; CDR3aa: CASSQELNQPQHF
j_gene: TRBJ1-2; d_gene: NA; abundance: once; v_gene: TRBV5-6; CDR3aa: CASSPGKRDGYTF
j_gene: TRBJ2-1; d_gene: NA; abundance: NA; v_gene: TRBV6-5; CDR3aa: CASSFRTGYNEQFF
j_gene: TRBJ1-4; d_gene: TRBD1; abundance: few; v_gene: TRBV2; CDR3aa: CASALGQVNEKLFF
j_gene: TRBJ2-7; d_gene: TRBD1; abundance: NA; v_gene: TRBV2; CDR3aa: CASSDGQVAPGEQYF
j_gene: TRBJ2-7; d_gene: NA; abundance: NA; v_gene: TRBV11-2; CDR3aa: CASSLGQSSYEQYF
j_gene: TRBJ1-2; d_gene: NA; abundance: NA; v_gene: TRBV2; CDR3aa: CASSVYGQDYGYTF
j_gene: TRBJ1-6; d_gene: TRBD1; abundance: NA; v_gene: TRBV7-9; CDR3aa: CASSPGQVNSPLHF
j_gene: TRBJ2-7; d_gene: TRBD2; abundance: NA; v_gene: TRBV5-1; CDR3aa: CASSERTSGTYEQYF
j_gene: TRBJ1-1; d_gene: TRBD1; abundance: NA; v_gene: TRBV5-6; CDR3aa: CASSLYRGMNTEAFF
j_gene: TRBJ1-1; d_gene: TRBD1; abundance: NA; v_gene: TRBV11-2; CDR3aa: CASSRRDRGNTEAFF
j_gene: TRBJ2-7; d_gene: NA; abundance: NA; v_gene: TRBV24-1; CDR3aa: CAKSPEKPQEQYF
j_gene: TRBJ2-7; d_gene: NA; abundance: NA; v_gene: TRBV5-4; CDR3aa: CASSLQDRPGEQYF
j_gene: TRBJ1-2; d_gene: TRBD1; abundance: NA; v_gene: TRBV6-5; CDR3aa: CASSYWGTGDYYGYTF
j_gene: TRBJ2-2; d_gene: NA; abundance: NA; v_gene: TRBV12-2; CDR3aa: CASRLPITGEDGELFF
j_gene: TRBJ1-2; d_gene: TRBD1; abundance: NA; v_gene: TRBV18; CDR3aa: CASSGQGKNYGYTF
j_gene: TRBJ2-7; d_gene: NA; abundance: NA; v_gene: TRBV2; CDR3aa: CASRHDSLRSYEQYF
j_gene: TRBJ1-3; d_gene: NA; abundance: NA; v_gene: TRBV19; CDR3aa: CASSMDTSTGNTIYF
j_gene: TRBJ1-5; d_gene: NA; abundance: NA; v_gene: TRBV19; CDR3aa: CASSPGSNQPQHF
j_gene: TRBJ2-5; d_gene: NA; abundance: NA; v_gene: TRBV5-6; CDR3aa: CASSSSLGGRETQYF
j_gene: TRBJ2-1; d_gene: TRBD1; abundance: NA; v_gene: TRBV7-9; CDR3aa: CASSSRTGETSYNEQFF
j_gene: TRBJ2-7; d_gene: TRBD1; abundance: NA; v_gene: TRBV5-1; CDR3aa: CASSLGDRFPYEQYF
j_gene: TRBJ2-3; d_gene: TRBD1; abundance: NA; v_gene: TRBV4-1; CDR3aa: CASSQDPEQGEDTQYF